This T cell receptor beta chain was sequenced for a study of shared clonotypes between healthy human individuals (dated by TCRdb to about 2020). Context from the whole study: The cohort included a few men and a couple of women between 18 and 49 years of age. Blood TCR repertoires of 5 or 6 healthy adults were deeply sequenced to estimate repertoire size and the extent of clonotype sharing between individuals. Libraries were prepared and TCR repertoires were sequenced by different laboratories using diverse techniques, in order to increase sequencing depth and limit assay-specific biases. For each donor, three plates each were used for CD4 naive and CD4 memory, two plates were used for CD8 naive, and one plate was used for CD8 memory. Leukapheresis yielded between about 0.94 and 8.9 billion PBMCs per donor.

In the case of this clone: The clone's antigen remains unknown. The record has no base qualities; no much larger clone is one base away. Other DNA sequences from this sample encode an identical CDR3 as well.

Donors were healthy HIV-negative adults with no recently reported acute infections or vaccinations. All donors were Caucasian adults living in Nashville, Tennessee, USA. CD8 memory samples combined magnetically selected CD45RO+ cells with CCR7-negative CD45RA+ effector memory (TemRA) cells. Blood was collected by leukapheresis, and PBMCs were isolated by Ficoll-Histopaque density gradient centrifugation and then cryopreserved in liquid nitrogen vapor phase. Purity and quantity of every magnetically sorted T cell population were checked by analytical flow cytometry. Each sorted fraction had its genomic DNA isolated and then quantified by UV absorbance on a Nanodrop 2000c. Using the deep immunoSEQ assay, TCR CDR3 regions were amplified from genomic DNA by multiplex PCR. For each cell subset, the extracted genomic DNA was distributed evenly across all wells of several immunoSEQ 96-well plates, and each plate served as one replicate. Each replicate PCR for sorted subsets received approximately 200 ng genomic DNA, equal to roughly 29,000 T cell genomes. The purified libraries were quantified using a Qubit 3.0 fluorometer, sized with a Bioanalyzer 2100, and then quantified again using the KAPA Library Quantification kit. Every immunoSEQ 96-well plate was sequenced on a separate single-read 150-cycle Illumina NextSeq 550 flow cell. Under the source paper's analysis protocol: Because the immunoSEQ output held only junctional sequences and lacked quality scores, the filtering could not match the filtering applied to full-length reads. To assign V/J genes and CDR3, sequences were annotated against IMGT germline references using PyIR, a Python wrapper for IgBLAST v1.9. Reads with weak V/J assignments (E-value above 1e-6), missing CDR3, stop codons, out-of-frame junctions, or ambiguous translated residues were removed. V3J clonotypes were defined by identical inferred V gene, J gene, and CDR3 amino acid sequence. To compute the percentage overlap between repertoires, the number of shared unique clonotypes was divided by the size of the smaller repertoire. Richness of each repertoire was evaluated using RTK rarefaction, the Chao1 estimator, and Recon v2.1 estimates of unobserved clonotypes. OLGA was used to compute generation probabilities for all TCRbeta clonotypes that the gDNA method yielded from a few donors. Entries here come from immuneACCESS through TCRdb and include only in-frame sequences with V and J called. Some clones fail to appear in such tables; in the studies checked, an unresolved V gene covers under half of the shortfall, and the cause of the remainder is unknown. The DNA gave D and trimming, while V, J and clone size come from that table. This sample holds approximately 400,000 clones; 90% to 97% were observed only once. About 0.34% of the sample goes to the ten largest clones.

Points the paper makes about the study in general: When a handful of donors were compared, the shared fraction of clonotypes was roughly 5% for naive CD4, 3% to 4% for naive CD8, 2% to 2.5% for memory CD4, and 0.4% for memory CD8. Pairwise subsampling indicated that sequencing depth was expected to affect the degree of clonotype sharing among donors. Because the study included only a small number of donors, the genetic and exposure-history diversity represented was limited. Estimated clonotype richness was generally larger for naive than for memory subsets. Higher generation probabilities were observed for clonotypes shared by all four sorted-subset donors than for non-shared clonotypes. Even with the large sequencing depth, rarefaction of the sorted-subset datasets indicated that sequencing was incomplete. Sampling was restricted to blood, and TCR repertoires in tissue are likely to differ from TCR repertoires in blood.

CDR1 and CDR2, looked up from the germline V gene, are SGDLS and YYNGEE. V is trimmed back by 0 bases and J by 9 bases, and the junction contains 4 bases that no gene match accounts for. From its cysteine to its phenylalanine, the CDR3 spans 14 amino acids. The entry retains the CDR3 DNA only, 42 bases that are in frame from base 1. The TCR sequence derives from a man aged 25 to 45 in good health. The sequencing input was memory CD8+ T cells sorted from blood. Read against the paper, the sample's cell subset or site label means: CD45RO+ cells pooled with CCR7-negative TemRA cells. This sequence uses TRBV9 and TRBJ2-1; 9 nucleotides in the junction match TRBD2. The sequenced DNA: TGTGCCAGCAGCGTAGGACTAGCGGTAGGTGAGCAGTTCTTC. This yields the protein CASSVGLAVGEQFF.